This passage covers 26 T cell receptor beta chains from one sample sequenced in a study of graft-versus-host responses after intestinal transplantation. Their antigens remain unidentified. Sequencing was performed with immunoSEQ multiplex PCR; in TCRdb, only in-frame clones are kept and a portion is missing. This table has about 110,000 clones, just over 90% appearing once. The sequenced sample was unstimulated CD8+ T cells sorted from spleen or lymph node cells, obtained before intestinal transplant. These receptors were collected from a human donor who received an intestinal transplant.

This chain joins TRBV11-2 and TRBJ2-7; no definite D call. The germline V and J ends were trimmed by 4 bases and 4 bases, with 8 bases remaining between them. Germline CDR1 SGHAT, CDR2 FQNNGV. This CDR3 contains 12 residues. The CDR3: CASSSLGYEQYF. The CDR3, as DNA: TGTGCCAGCAGCTCTTTGGGGTACGAGCAGTACTTC.

This clone was counted a few times. The rearrangement links TRBV19 to TRBJ1-3; D remains unclear. CDR3 size: 11 residues. Looked up from germline, CDR1 is LNHDA and CDR2 is SQIVND (reference sequence). V lost 9 bases and J lost 4, with 7 bases in between. DNA for the CDR3: TGTGCCAGCCCTAAAGGAAACACCATATATTTT. Its translation: CASPKGNTIYF.

The chain links TRBV9 to TRBJ2-3, with D perhaps matching TRBD1 (6 bases). V lost 0 bases and J lost 4, with 15 bases in between. This CDR3 comprises 16 residues. CDR1 SGDLS and CDR2 YYNGEE come from the germline V gene. For the CDR3, the DNA is TGTGCCAGCAGCGTAGAATCCACAGGGTGGCCAGATACGCAGTATTTT. Protein product: CASSVESTGWPDTQYF.

The genes are TRBV13 and TRBJ2-1, with D tentatively TRBD1 (5 bases). V was pared by 2 bases and J by 2 bases, with 10 bases between. Germline CDR1 reads PRHDT; CDR2 reads FYEKMQ (reference sequence). The CDR3 is 15 residues long. CDR3: CASSLTGPAYNEQFF. The CDR3 nucleotides read TGTGCCAGCAGCTTAACAGGTCCGGCCTACAATGAGCAGTTCTTC.

The table lists this clone with a count of one. V and J are TRBV29-1 and TRBJ2-5; 12 bases are shared with TRBD1. The CDR3 has 14 amino acids. Germline V CDR1 and CDR2: SQVTM, ANQGSEA. J was trimmed by 4 bases and V by 4 bases; bases with no gene match: 4. DNA of the CDR3: TGCAGCGTTGTAGGGACAGGGGGCGGAGAGACCCAGTACTTC. It translates to CSVVGTGGGETQYF.

The gene calls are TRBV27 and TRBJ2-7; the D call may be TRBD1 or TRBD2 (5 bases each). The CDR3 is 14 residues long. V shed 5 bases and J shed 3 bases, with 14 bases lying between them. Germline V gives CDR1 MNHEY, CDR2 SMNVEV (reference sequence). In DNA, the CDR3 is TGTGCCAGCAGTCTAGGGACGGAGAACTACGAGCAGTACTTC. The encoded protein is CASSLGTENYEQYF.

The chain employs TRBV5-6 and TRBJ2-7; 7 bases are shared with TRBD1. The CDR3 covers 14 residues. V shed 1 base and J 6 bases; nucleotides not matched to a gene: 7. In germline, CDR1 is SGHDT, CDR2 YYEEEE. The CDR3 spells CASSLSTGVFEQYF. The DNA of the CDR3 is TGTGCCAGCAGCTTGTCTACAGGGGTATTCGAGCAGTACTTC.

The chain recombines TRBV13 with TRBJ1-1; D is ambiguous. V dropped 2 bases and J dropped 1 base, with 5 bases sitting between them. The CDR3 is 13 residues long. CDR1 PRHDT and CDR2 FYEKMQ come from the germline V gene (reference sequence). The CDR3 reads CASSLNWNTEAFF. In DNA, the CDR3 is TGTGCCAGCAGCTTAAACTGGAACACTGAAGCTTTCTTT. The whole variable domain, remainder taken from reference TRBV13 and TRBJ1-1, is AAGVIQSPRHLIKEKRETATLKCYPIPRHDTVYWYQQGPGQDPQFLISFYEKMQSDKGSIPDRFSAQQFSDYHSELNMSSLELGDSALYFCASSLNWNTEAFFGQGTRLTVV.

V and J are TRBV5-1 and TRBJ2-1; TRBD2 might be the D (6 bases). Germline CDR1 is SGHRS and CDR2 is YFSETQ. There are 16 residues in the CDR3. Trimming removed 3 bases from V and 14 bases from J, with 27 bases in between. The CDR3 sequence: CASSYPGTSRPQFKFF. The CDR3 coding sequence is TGCGCCAGCAGCTACCCCGGGACTTCGAGGCCCCAGTTTAAGTTCTTC. The full variable domain, completed using reference TRBV5-1 and TRBJ2-1, is KAGVTQTPRYLIKTRGQQVTLSCSPISGHRSVSWYQQTPGQGLQFLFEYFSETQRNKGNFPGRFSGRQFSNSRSEMNVSTLELGDSALYLCASSYPGTSRPQFKFFGPGTRLTVL.

V is TRBV11-2 and J is TRBJ2-7; 8 bases are shared with TRBD1. Germline loops: CDR1 SGHAT, CDR2 FQNNGV. The trim removed 5 bases at V and 3 bases at J, leaving 6 bases unmatched. There are 14 residues in the CDR3. The CDR3 here is CASSAGQGFYEQYF. CDR3 DNA sequence: TGTGCCAGCAGCGCCGGACAGGGATTCTACGAGCAGTACTTC.

The chain employs TRBV5-4 and TRBJ1-2; 12 nucleotides match TRBD1. The germline gives CDR1 SGHNT, CDR2 YYREEE (reference sequence). The CDR3 is 18 amino acids. Trimming cost V 0 bases and J 2 bases; bases outside gene matches: 8. The CDR3, as DNA: TGTGCCAGCAGCTTGGTAGGGGGGACAGGGGGCGAGAACTATGGCTACACCTTC. Protein sequence: CASSLVGGTGGENYGYTF.

The chain carries TRBV23-1 and TRBJ2-2; D might be TRBD1 (5 bases). TRBV23-1 is an open reading frame whose function is uncertain. Trimming removed 6 bases from V and 2 bases from J, with 13 bases in between. The CDR3 has 15 residues. The CDR3 sequence: CASRPRQKNTGELFF. For the CDR3, the DNA is TGCGCCAGCAGGCCCAGACAGAAAAACACCGGGGAGCTGTTTTTT.

J is TRBJ1-1 and V is TRBV29-1, with D perhaps TRBD1 (5 bases). CDR1 and CDR2 (germline): SQVTM, ANQGSEA. Trimming took 5 bases from V and 5 from J, leaving 15 bases between them. The CDR3 spans 13 residues. The CDR3 coding sequence is TGCAGCGTTCCCACGGGACCGCGGACTGAAGCTTTCTTT. Translated: CSVPTGPRTEAFF.

The rearrangement uses TRBV9 and TRBJ2-2, with a possible D match to TRBD1 (5 bases). The CDR3 totals 17 residues. Looked up from germline, CDR1 is SGDLS and CDR2 is YYNGEE. Trimming shortened V by 4 bases and J by 0 bases, and 16 bases separated the two germline ends. The CDR3 reads CASSPKVTVPNTGELFF. CDR3 DNA: TGTGCCAGCAGCCCGAAGGTGACAGTCCCGAACACCGGGGAGCTGTTTTTT.

The J gene is TRBJ2-1, the V gene TRBV5-6, with D hard to call. Between the trimmed V and J ends, which lost 1 base and 0 bases, there was a span of 8 bases. The CDR3 loop spans 15 amino acids. Germline V CDR1 and CDR2: SGHDT, YYEEEE. The CDR3: CASSLYISSYNEQFF. CDR3 nucleotides: TGTGCCAGCAGCTTGTACATAAGCTCCTACAATGAGCAGTTCTTC.

This clone was detected only once. CDR3 nucleotide sequence: TGTGCCAGCAGTTTAAGGACAAGGCCACATCTTAGAACCTACAATGAGCAGTTCTTC. Translated, it gives CASSLRTRPHLRTYNEQFF. J is TRBJ2-1 and V is TRBV28; perhaps TRBD1 as D (5 bases). CDR1 is MDHEN and CDR2 is SYDVKM in the germline V gene. The CDR3 totals 19 residues. The V end lost 2 bases, the J end lost 2 bases, and 22 bases lay between the germline ends.

This chain links TRBV2 with TRBJ2-7; D is undetermined. This CDR3 has 14 residues. V was pared by 10 bases and J by 0 bases, with 16 bases between. In germline, CDR1 is SNHLY, CDR2 FYNNEI. CDR3 in amino acids: CATLGDGRSYEQYF. DNA for the CDR3: TGTGCCACTCTAGGAGACGGCCGCTCCTACGAGCAGTACTTC.

This chain links TRBV5-6 with TRBJ2-1; D remains unclear. V lost 4 bases and J 4 bases, leaving 12 bases between the germline ends. This CDR3 spans 14 amino acids. Germline CDR1 and CDR2: SGHDT and YYEEEE. CDR3 in amino acids: CASSDIREYNEQFF. CDR3 coding DNA: TGTGCCAGCAGCGACATTAGGGAATACAATGAGCAGTTCTTC.

The chain links TRBV4-1 to TRBJ2-1; D possibly matches TRBD1 or TRBD2 (5 bases each). Trimming cost V 0 bases and J 8 bases, with 8 bases left between them. The germline CDR1 and CDR2 sequences are MGHRA and YSYEKL. The CDR3 totals 13 residues. The CDR3 nucleotides are TGCGCCAGCAGCCAAGAGGTGGGGGATGAGCAGTTCTTC. Its protein product is CASSQEVGDEQFF.

The chain links TRBV7-9 to TRBJ2-4; D uncertain. Trimming pared 2 bases from V and 9 bases from J, leaving 8 bases between. Germline V gives CDR1 SEHNR, CDR2 FQNEAQ (reference sequence). This CDR3 is built from 12 residues. Here the CDR3 DNA reads TGTGCCAGCAGCTTATCCGCCCGCATTCAGTACTTC. Protein sequence: CASSLSARIQYF.

The V call is TRBV18, the J call TRBJ2-7, with 15 bases lining up with TRBD2. Trimming took 3 bases from V and 0 from J; bases not matched to a gene: 12. CDR1 KGHSH and CDR2 LQKENI come from the germline V gene. The CDR3 loop spans 20 amino acids. CDR3: CASSPGTGLAGGPYSYEQYF. The CDR3 DNA reads TGTGCCAGCTCACCCGGGACAGGACTAGCGGGAGGGCCCTACTCCTACGAGCAGTACTTC. Using reference TRBV18 and TRBJ2-7 for the parts outside the CDR3, the full variable domain is NAGVMQNPRHLVRRRGQEARLRCSPMKGHSHVYWYRQLPEEGLKFMVYLQKENIIDESGMPKERFSAEFPKEGPSILRIQQVVRGDSAAYFCASSPGTGLAGGPYSYEQYFGPGTRLTVT.

The rearrangement joins TRBV29-1 to TRBJ2-1, with D uncertain. Germline V gives CDR1 SQVTM, CDR2 ANQGSEA. The length of the CDR3 is 11 residues. V shed 3 bases and J shed 5 bases, with 5 bases lying between them. CDR3 coding DNA: TGCAGCGTTGAGTTGAACAATGAGCAGTTCTTC. Translated: CSVELNNEQFF.

The genes are TRBV27 and TRBJ2-3; D is possibly TRBD2 (6 bases). Germline CDR1 reads MNHEY; CDR2 reads SMNVEV (reference sequence). V was trimmed by 6 bases and J by 5 bases, leaving 12 bases between them. This CDR3 region has 13 residues. CDR3 in amino acids: CASSPGVGDTQYF. The CDR3, as DNA: TGTGCCAGCAGCCCGGGAGTAGGAGATACGCAGTATTTT.

This sequence joins TRBV6-6 and TRBJ2-3; D is ambiguous. The V end was cut by 4 bases, the J end by 3 bases, with 11 bases between. The CDR3 has 14 amino acids. The germline V gene encodes CDR1 MNHNY and CDR2 SVGAGI (reference sequence). The CDR3 is CASSSNGVTDTQYF. CDR3 DNA sequence: TGTGCCAGCAGTTCTAACGGAGTTACAGATACGCAGTATTTT.

Regarding this clone: The sample carries other DNA sequences with the same CDR3. This chain links TRBV30 with TRBJ1-5; 8 bases match TRBD1. This CDR3 is 14 amino acids long. CDR1 and CDR2 from the germline V gene are GTSNPN and SVGIG (reference sequence). The V and J ends lost 0 bases and 6 bases, in that order; junction bases with no gene match: 4. This chain's CDR3 is CAWSVGQGGQPQHF. The CDR3 DNA follows: TGTGCCTGGAGTGTCGGACAGGGCGGTCAGCCCCAGCATTTT.

A note on this clone: One end of the junction does not line up with germline, which may come from a read error. V and J are TRBV7-7 and TRBJ1-5; D gene ambiguous. The CDR3 sequence is 17 residues long. Germline V CDR1 and CDR2: SSHAT, FNYEAQ (reference sequence). The CDR3 DNA reads TGTGCTAGCAGCTTAGACGAAGGCAACCCAGTCAATCAGCCCCAGCATTTT. It encodes CASSLDEGNPVNQPQHF.